This T cell receptor beta chain was sequenced in a study of shared clonotypes between healthy human individuals. Study findings and constraints: Specimens sampled were limited to blood, with tissue repertoires likely differing.

Only a few counts were recorded for this clone. Its specificity is not known. Between the trimmed V and J ends, which lost 10 bases and 6 bases, there was a span of 13 bases. The length of the CDR3 is 12 residues. Germline V lookup: CDR1 MDHEN, CDR2 SYDVKM. Sequencing was performed on unsorted PBMC DNA using ten immunoSEQ deep assay plates. Sequencing was performed with immunoSEQ multiplex PCR; in TCRdb, only in-frame clones are kept and a portion is missing. The data show fewer than 650,000 clones, roughly 79% seen once. The specimen was PBMCs. The TCR was taken from a woman between 35 and 50 years old in good health. Some clones in this sample may be carry-over from other donors' samples. This sequence joins TRBV28 and TRBJ2-1; D unclear. CDR3 sequence: CATKGPVNEQFF. Written as DNA, the CDR3 is TGTGCCACCAAAGGGCCCGTCAATGAGCAGTTCTTC.